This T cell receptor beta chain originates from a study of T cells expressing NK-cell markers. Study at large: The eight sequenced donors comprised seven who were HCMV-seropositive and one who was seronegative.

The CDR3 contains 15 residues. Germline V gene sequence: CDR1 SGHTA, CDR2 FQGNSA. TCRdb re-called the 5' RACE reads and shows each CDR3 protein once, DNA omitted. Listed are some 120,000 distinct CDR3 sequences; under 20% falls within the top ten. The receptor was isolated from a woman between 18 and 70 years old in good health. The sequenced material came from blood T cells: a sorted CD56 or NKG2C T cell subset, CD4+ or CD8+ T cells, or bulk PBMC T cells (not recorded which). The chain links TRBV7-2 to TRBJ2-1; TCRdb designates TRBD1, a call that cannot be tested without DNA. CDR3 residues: CASSPRTGSLDEQFF.